This TCR beta chain was observed in a study of blood T cell repertoires in COVID-19. The table came from immunoSEQ multiplex PCR; TCRdb's copy has only in-frame clones and leaves some out. The table includes some 200,000 clones, roughly four fifths detected once. Trimming stripped 10 bases from V and 0 bases from J, with 16 bases between. The germline V gene encodes CDR1 MNHEY and CDR2 SVGAGI. This CDR3 region has 14 residues. V and J are TRBV6-5 and TRBJ2-7; tentatively, D is TRBD2 (5 bases). Sequencing was done on a sample of peripheral blood. This clonotype originated in a woman aged 35 to 49 with acute or convalescent COVID-19. The chain's CDR3 is CATHRTYSSYEQYF. In nucleotides, the CDR3 is TGTGCCACACATCGGACTTACAGCTCCTACGAGCAGTACTTC.